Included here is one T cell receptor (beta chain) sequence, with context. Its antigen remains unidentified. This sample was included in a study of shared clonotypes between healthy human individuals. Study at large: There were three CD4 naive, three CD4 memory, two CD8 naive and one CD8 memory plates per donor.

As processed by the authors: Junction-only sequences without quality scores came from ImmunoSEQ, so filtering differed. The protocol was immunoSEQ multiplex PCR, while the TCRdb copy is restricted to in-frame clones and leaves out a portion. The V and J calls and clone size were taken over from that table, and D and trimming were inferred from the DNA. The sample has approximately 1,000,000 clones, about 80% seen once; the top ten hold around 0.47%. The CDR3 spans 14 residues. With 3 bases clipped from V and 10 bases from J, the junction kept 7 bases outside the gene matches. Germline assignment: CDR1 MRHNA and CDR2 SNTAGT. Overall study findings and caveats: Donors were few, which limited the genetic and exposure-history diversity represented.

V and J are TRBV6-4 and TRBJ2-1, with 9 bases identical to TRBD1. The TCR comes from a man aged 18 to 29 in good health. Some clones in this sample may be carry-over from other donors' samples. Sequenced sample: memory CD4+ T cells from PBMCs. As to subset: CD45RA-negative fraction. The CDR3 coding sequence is TGTGCCAGCAGTGATGGGACAGGGTTCGGAGAGCAGTTCTTC. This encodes CASSDGTGFGEQFF.